Following are 19 T cell receptor beta chains from one sample sequenced in a study of blood T cells in healthy people across ages (dated by TCRdb to 2014 to 2015). The receptor library was made with 5' RACE. Sequencing instrument: Illumina HiSeq 2500. A second PCR of about 6 to 11 cycles was performed with a sample-barcoded 5' primer and a J-beta primer mix. Starting from the raw public reads, TCRdb applied fastp trimming at Q25, assembled clones with MiXCR and retained in-frame beta chains. Rows matching on CDR3 protein sequence are summarized as one entry with the most common DNA and genes. Within this sample are 350,000 to 450,000 distinct CDR3 sequences, with 52% of them counted one time only. The biggest ten clones account for 50% to 65% of the sample. The sample was blood. The receptors were sampled from a man in his 60s in good health.

The chain links TRBV6-1 to TRBJ2-7; 16 bases map to TRBD2. V lost 7 bases to trimming and J lost 9 bases; unmatched junction nucleotides: 15. The CDR3 consists of 17 residues. Germline CDR1 is MNHNS and CDR2 is SASEGT. As DNA, the CDR3 is TGTGCCAGCAACCCGGGACTAGCGGGGGGGCGGAGTAATCGGCAGTACTTC. As protein: CASNPGLAGGRSNRQYF.

Turning to this clonotype: Its ends do not fully match the called genes, so a read error is possible. This chain links TRBV3-1 with TRBJ2-1; TRBD2 matches at 10 bases. The CDR3 consists of 17 residues. Germline CDR1 is LGHDT and CDR2 is YNNKEL (reference sequence). For the CDR3, the DNA is TGTGCCGGCAGCCAAGATCAGGGGACTAGCGATTACAATAAGCAGTTCTTC. This translates into CAGSQDQGTSDYNKQFF.

This clonotype is a singleton in its sample. A junction boundary mismatches the germline segment, possibly from a read error. The rearrangement uses TRBV18 and TRBJ2-5, with a tentative D call TRBD2 (6 bases). CDR3 size: 17 residues. Germline lookup yields CDR1 KGHSH and CDR2 LQKENI. The CDR3 nucleotides read TGTGCCCGCTCACCACGGAGGGGTGGAGGCAACCAAGAGACCCAGTACTTC. It codes for CARSPRRGGGNQETQYF. The complete variable domain, with remaining parts taken from reference TRBV18 and TRBJ2-5, reads NAGVMQNPRHLVRRRGQEARLRCSPMKGHSHVYWYRQLPEEGLKFMVYLQKENIIDESGMPKERFSAEFPKEGPSILRIQQVVRGDSAAYFCARSPRRGGGNQETQYFGPGTRLLVL.

V and J are TRBV29-1 and TRBJ2-5; 10 positions match TRBD2. From germline, CDR1 is SQVTM and CDR2 ANQGSEA. This CDR3 is built from 15 residues. Trimming at V came to 6 bases and at J to 11 bases, leaving 18 bases not matched to a gene. CDR3 protein: CSVSKTSGIYNEQYF. The DNA for the CDR3 is TGCAGCGTGTCGAAAACTAGCGGGATTTACAATGAGCAGTACTTC. The full variable domain, with the rest looked up from reference TRBV29-1 and TRBJ2-5, is SAVISQKPSRDICQRGTSLTIQCQVDSQVTMMFWYRQQPGQSLTLIATANQGSEATYESGFVIDKFPISRPNLTFSTLTVSNMSPEDSSIYLCSVSKTSGIYNEQYFGPGTRLLVL.

This clonotype appeared a few times. This chain links TRBV18 with TRBJ1-5; 9 nucleotides align to TRBD1. V was pared by 5 bases and J by 4 bases, with 3 bases of the junction left unmatched. The CDR3 sequence is 14 residues long. Germline lookup yields CDR1 KGHSH and CDR2 LQKENI. The CDR3 nucleotides are TGTGCCAGCTCAGCACAGGGGGCGAATCAGCCCCAGCATTTT. Its protein product is CASSAQGANQPQHF.

The CDR3 nucleotides are TGCAGTGCTAGAGTCGGTAGCGGGAGTTTTTCAGGGAATGAGCAGTTCTTC. It yields the protein CSARVGSGSFSGNEQFF. The chain joins TRBV20-1 to TRBJ2-1; 9 nucleotides agree with TRBD2. The CDR3 covers 17 residues. Germline V gives CDR1 DFQATT, CDR2 SNEGSKA (reference sequence). V lost 1 base, J lost 7 bases, and 14 bases stayed unmatched.

The chain employs TRBV27 and TRBJ2-7, with 7 bases lining up with TRBD1. The CDR3 has 17 residues. V gave up 2 bases and J gave up 2 bases; unmatched junction bases: 12. The germline gives CDR1 MNHEY, CDR2 SMNVEV (reference sequence). The CDR3 DNA sequence: TGTGCCAGCAGTTTACTCGGACAGGTCAGGGAGCCCTACGAGCAGTACTTC. Encoded protein: CASSLLGQVREPYEQYF.

This clonotype came up a few times. V usage is TRBV9 and J usage is TRBJ2-1, with 8 bases fitting TRBD1. The ends lost 5 bases at V and 13 bases at J; junction bases unmatched: 11. Germline V lookup: CDR1 SGDLS, CDR2 YYNGEE. This CDR3 region has 13 residues. CDR3 sequence reads: CASRKNPGQAQFF. The CDR3 DNA reads TGTGCCAGCAGGAAGAATCCGGGACAGGCACAGTTCTTC.

This clonotype has only one observation. This chain links TRBV7-2 with TRBJ1-1; possible D gene TRBD1, 6 bases. V lost 3 bases and J 4 bases, leaving 15 bases between the germline ends. The germline gives CDR1 SGHTA, CDR2 FQGNSA. The CDR3 contains 15 residues. CDR3: CASSFTGRTITEAFF. CDR3 sequence (DNA): TGTGCCAGCAGCTTCACAGGGAGGACGATCACTGAAGCTTTCTTT.

This clonotype was found a few times. The chain recombines TRBV20-1 with TRBJ1-6; TRBD1 is a possible D gene (6 bases). This CDR3 contains 16 residues. The germline V gene has CDR1 DFQATT and CDR2 SNEGSKA (reference sequence). The V and J ends lost 1 base and 0 bases respectively, with 10 bases between them. Written as DNA, the CDR3 is TGCAGTGCTAGAGTAGGGGGGAGCTCCTATAATTCACCCCTCCACTTT. Translating gives CSARVGGSSYNSPLHF.

This clonotype has ten or more counts. The chain is built from TRBV7-2 and TRBJ2-7; 13 positions match TRBD2. This CDR3 spans 16 amino acids. J was trimmed by 1 base and V by 5 bases; bases with no gene match: 5. The germline V gene encodes CDR1 SGHTA and CDR2 FQGNSA. CDR3 in DNA: TGTGCCAGCAGCCCCCAACTAGCGGGAGGGTCCTACGAGCAGTACTTC. It encodes CASSPQLAGGSYEQYF.

The genes are TRBV6-5 and TRBJ2-7, with D maybe TRBD2 (5 bases). Trimming stripped 6 bases from V and 1 base from J, with 10 bases between. Per the germline V gene, CDR1 is MNHEY and CDR2 is SVGAGI. CDR3 size: 13 residues. The CDR3 DNA reads TGTGCCAGCAGAAAACGGACTTCCTACGAGCAGTACTTC. Its translation is CASRKRTSYEQYF.

This chain connects TRBV27 to TRBJ2-6, with D perhaps assigned TRBD1 or TRBD2 (5 bases each). The CDR3 is 15 residues long. Trimming removed 5 bases at V and 8 bases at J, with 16 bases between. Germline V gene sequence: CDR1 MNHEY, CDR2 SMNVEV (reference sequence). This CDR3 is CASSPRDLRTNVLTF. DNA of the CDR3: TGTGCCAGCAGTCCCCGGGACCTTAGGACCAACGTCCTGACTTTC. Variable domain in full (rest from reference TRBV27 and TRBJ2-6): EAQVTQNPRYLITVTGKKLTVTCSQNMNHEYMSWYRQDPGLGLRQIYYSMNVEVTDKGDVPEGYKVSRKEKRNFPLILESPSPNQTSLYFCASSPRDLRTNVLTFGAGSRLTVL.

This clonotype turned up a few times. CDR3 nucleotide sequence: TGTGCCAGCAGTTTCCCTAGCGGTGACCCCTACAATGAGCAGTTCTTC. Its protein product is CASSFPSGDPYNEQFF. The gene calls are TRBV12-3 or TRBV12-4 and TRBJ2-1; 7 bases match TRBD2. The length of the CDR3 is 16 residues. V shed 3 bases and J 2 bases; nucleotides not matched to a gene: 7.

This clonotype was seen only a few times. The chain employs TRBV7-2 and TRBJ2-1; 10 bases map to TRBD1. CDR3 size: 15 residues. J gave up 7 bases and V 3 bases, and 6 bases lay outside the gene matches. CDR1 is SGHTA, CDR2 FQGNSA, per germline. CDR3 coding DNA: TGTGCCAGCAGCTTGAGACAGGGGGCTGGGAATGAGCAGTTCTTC. It yields the protein CASSLRQGAGNEQFF.

V and J are TRBV7-9 and TRBJ2-5; weak D call: TRBD2 (5 bases). The CDR3 runs to 14 residues. CDR1 is SEHNR, CDR2 FQNEAQ, per germline (reference sequence). Trimming pared 5 bases from V and 11 bases from J, leaving 21 bases between. The CDR3 nucleotides read TGTGCCAGCAGCCCCGGGATCCAACTTTTCCAGCAGTACTTC. The encoded protein is CASSPGIQLFQQYF.

This sequence joins TRBV20-1 and TRBJ2-7, with 11 nucleotides matching TRBD1. V shed 6 bases, J shed 7 bases, and the junction held 11 bases outside the gene matches. The germline gives CDR1 DFQATT, CDR2 SNEGSKA (reference sequence). The CDR3 covers 14 residues. The CDR3 coding sequence is TGCAGTGCGAACAGGGACAGGGGGGTAGGAGAGCAGTACTTC. It encodes CSANRDRGVGEQYF.

The sample holds a few counts of this clonotype. The chain is built from TRBV7-2 and TRBJ2-7; TRBD1 agrees at 9 bases. With V trimmed by 3 bases and J by 6 bases, 6 bases remained unmatched. CDR1 and CDR2 (germline): SGHTA, FQGNSA. This CDR3 spans 14 amino acids. The CDR3 reads CASSLTGGTGEQYF. CDR3 in DNA: TGTGCCAGCAGCTTGACAGGGGGTACAGGCGAGCAGTACTTC. Supplemented by reference TRBV7-2 and TRBJ2-7, the full variable domain reads GAGVSQSPSNKVTEKGKDVELRCDPISGHTALYWYRQSLGQGLEFLIYFQGNSAPDKSGLPSDRFSAERTGGSVSTLTIQRTQQEDSAVYLCASSLTGGTGEQYFGPGTRLTVT.

The chain combines TRBV20-1 with TRBJ2-5; 8 bases match TRBD1. CDR1 and CDR2 (germline): DFQATT, SNEGSKA (reference sequence). The CDR3 sequence is 14 residues long. V lost 5 bases and J lost 5; bases outside the gene matches: 10. This chain's CDR3 is CSAGLGTGGETQYF. As DNA, the CDR3 is TGCAGTGCTGGGTTAGGGACAGGAGGTGAGACCCAGTACTTC.